The source of this TCR beta chain is a study of T cells in placental villitis. The libraries were made with immunoSEQ v4. Clones were sequenced by immunoSEQ multiplex PCR, and TCRdb holds only the in-frame ones, with some missing. The data show 2,000 to 2,500 clones, 82% seen once. The CDR3 covers 13 residues. Germline-derived CDR1 and CDR2 are GTSNPN and SVGIG (reference sequence). V lost 4 bases to trimming and J lost 3 bases, with 9 bases between them. The sequence derives from a human patient with infectious villitis; the placental T cells may come from both mother and fetus. This chain joins TRBV30 and TRBJ2-2; D is undetermined. The sequencing sample was made of placental tissue containing maternal and fetal cells. For the CDR3, the DNA is TGTGCCTGGACCAACCGGGACACCGGGGAGCTGTTTTTT. Translation: CAWTNRDTGELFF.